These 12 T cell receptor beta chains came from one sample sequenced in a study of CD8+ T cells in alopecia areata. RNA was extracted and reverse transcribed into cDNA as the sequencing template. Assay used: immunoSEQ multiplex PCR; TCRdb lists only in-frame clones, some missing. The data hold about 180,000 clones, with roughly 59% observed a single time. This specimen was CD4+ T cells sorted from blood, taken at week 0. The origin of the receptors is a human donor with alopecia areata.

The chain joins TRBV30 to TRBJ2-2, with TRBD1 matching over 12 bases. V was clipped by 7 bases and J by 7 bases; unmatched bases: 10. The CDR3 contains 15 residues. Looked up from germline, CDR1 is GTSNPN and CDR2 is SVGIG (reference sequence). The CDR3 sequence: CASSIGTGGSGELFF. DNA for the CDR3: TGTGCCTCCTCGATCGGGACAGGGGGCAGCGGGGAGCTGTTTTTT.

This rearrangement joins TRBV6-6 to TRBJ2-7; D gene ambiguous. Between the trimmed V and J ends, which lost 2 bases and 3 bases, there was a span of 11 bases. CDR1 is MNHNY and CDR2 is SVGAGI in the germline V gene (reference sequence). The CDR3 has 14 amino acids. This CDR3 reads CASSYGSRNYEQYF. In DNA form, the CDR3 reads TGTGCCAGCAGTTACGGATCCCGGAACTACGAGCAGTACTTC.

The chain joins TRBV2 to TRBJ2-2; 7 bases are shared with TRBD1. The CDR3 has 13 amino acids. Germline assignment: CDR1 SNHLY and CDR2 FYNNEI. Trimming removed 7 bases from V and 4 bases from J; junction bases left unmatched: 3. The CDR3 region has the DNA TGTGCCAGCATTGCAGGGGGCACCGGGGAGCTGTTTTTT. It is translated as CASIAGGTGELFF.

This chain uses TRBV5-6 with TRBJ1-2; 9 positions match TRBD1. Germline values: CDR1 SGHDT, CDR2 YYEEEE. This CDR3 has 13 residues. With 3 bases clipped from V and 8 bases from J, the junction kept 5 bases outside the gene matches. The CDR3 nucleotides read TGTGCCAGCAGCTGGCGGACAGGGGACGGCTACACCTTC. This codes for CASSWRTGDGYTF.

The rearrangement joins TRBV7-3 to TRBJ2-1; weak D call: TRBD2 (5 bases). CDR3 length: 15 amino acids. Deletions cut 5 bases from V and 5 bases from J, with 16 bases between. Germline-derived CDR1 and CDR2 are SGHTA and FQGTGA. The chain's CDR3 is CASSPHVGVDNEQFF. CDR3 DNA sequence: TGTGCCAGCAGCCCCCATGTCGGGGTTGACAATGAGCAGTTCTTC.

The chain recombines TRBV6-1 with TRBJ1-6; perhaps TRBD1 as D (6 bases). This CDR3 contains 13 residues. Germline CDR1 and CDR2: MNHNS and SASEGT. V was cut by 8 bases and J by 7 bases, with 12 bases left in between. For the CDR3, the DNA is TGTGCCAGCCGAGGACAGTCGAATTCACCCCTCCACTTT. Residues: CASRGQSNSPLHF.

The chain carries TRBV25-1 and TRBJ2-3; TRBD2 aligns across 16 bases. CDR1 and CDR2 (germline): MGHDK, SYGVNS. The CDR3 contains 18 residues. V gave up 6 bases and J gave up 6 bases; unmatched junction bases: 12. CDR3 sequence (DNA): TGTGCCAGCAGCCTCCCCTCGGGACTAGCGGGGGGGCTTGATACGCAGTATTTT. It codes for CASSLPSGLAGGLDTQYF.

This clone was seen a few times. This chain links TRBV30 with TRBJ1-2, with TRBD1 matching 7 bases. Trimming at V came to 7 bases and at J to 6 bases, leaving 2 bases not matched to a gene. Germline loops: CDR1 GTSNPN, CDR2 SVGIG (reference sequence). The CDR3 length is 10 residues. In nucleotides, the CDR3 is TGTGCCTTGACAGGGAATGGCTACACCTTC. It encodes CALTGNGYTF.

The chain uses TRBV29-1 and TRBJ2-1; 7 nucleotides agree with TRBD1. V dropped 6 bases and J dropped 10; count of bases not matched to a gene: 12. This CDR3 has 13 residues. Germline V gives CDR1 SQVTM, CDR2 ANQGSEA. The chain's CDR3 is CSVDDRVLGEQFF. CDR3 DNA: TGCAGCGTAGACGACAGGGTTCTAGGGGAGCAGTTCTTC.

The rearrangement links TRBV11-1 to TRBJ2-5; D could derive from TRBD1 or TRBD2 (6 bases each). Per the germline V gene, CDR1 is SGHAT and CDR2 is FQDESV (reference sequence). The CDR3 covers 17 residues. Trimming pared 5 bases from V and 0 bases from J, leaving 19 bases between. CDR3 DNA: TGTGCCAGCAGCCCCCGGCCGGGGGCCTCGTACCAAGAGACCCAGTACTTC. The encoded protein is CASSPRPGASYQETQYF.

This rearrangement joins TRBV20-1 to TRBJ1-1; no reliable D call. Germline-derived CDR1 and CDR2 are DFQATT and SNEGSKA (reference sequence). Trimming took off 5 bases at V and 8 bases at J, with 12 bases between the two ends. CDR3 size: 11 residues. The CDR3 loop is CSAEQRMEAFF. DNA of the CDR3: TGCAGTGCTGAACAGAGAATGGAAGCTTTCTTT.

The chain combines TRBV5-1 with TRBJ2-1; the match to TRBD2 covers 10 bases. Germline V gene data show CDR1 as SGHRS and CDR2 as YFSETQ. The CDR3 is 15 amino acids. V lost 0 bases, J lost 4 bases, and 1 base stayed unmatched. The CDR3 DNA is TGCGCCAGCAGCTTGGGTAGCGGGGGGTACAATGAGCAGTTCTTC. It encodes CASSLGSGGYNEQFF.